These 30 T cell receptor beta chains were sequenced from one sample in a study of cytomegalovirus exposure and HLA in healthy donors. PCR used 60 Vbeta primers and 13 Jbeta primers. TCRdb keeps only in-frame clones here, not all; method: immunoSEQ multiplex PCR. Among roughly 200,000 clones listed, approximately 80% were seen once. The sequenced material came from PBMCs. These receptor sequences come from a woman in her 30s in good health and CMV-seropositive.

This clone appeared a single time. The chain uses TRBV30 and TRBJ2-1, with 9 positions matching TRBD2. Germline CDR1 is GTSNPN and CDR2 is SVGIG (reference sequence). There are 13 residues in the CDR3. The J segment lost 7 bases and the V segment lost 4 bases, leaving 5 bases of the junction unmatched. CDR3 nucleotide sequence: TGTGCCTGGACTCTGCGGGAGGGGAATGAGCAGTTCTTC. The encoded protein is CAWTLREGNEQFF.

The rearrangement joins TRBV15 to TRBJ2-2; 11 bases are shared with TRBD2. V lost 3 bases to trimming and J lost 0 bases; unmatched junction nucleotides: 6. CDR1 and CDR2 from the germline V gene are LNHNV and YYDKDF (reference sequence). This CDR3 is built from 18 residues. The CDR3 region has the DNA TGTGCCACCAGCAGTCATAATAGCGGGGGGGCGAACACCGGGGAGCTGTTTTTT. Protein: CATSSHNSGGANTGELFF.

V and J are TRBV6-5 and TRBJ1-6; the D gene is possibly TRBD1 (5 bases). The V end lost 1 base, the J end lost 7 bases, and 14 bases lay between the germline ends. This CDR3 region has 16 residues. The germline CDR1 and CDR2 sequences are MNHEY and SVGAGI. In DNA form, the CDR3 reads TGTGCCAGCAGTTACTATGGGGCTGGGCCAAATTCACCCCTCCACTTT. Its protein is CASSYYGAGPNSPLHF.

The CDR3 DNA follows: TGCGCCAGCAGCCAAGAGACCGGGACAGGGAATTTCGAGCAGTACTTC. Encoded protein: CASSQETGTGNFEQYF. This chain connects TRBV4-3 to TRBJ2-7; 9 positions agree with TRBD1. With V trimmed by 0 bases and J by 6 bases, 9 bases remained unmatched. The CDR3 sequence is 16 residues long. Germline assignment: CDR1 LGHNA and CDR2 YSLEER.

The CDR3 spells CSVLGQGAGGYTF. The CDR3 region has the DNA TGCAGCGTCTTAGGACAGGGGGCGGGAGGCTACACCTTC. This rearrangement joins TRBV29-1 to TRBJ1-2, with 11 bases that match TRBD1. The CDR3 spans 13 residues. The germline CDR1 and CDR2 sequences are SQVTM and ANQGSEA. The trim removed 6 bases at V and 8 bases at J, leaving 8 bases unmatched.

The CDR3 bases are TGTGCCAGCAGCAGCACAGGGTGGGTCTATGGCTACACCTTC. Its translation: CASSSTGWVYGYTF. This chain connects TRBV11-2 to TRBJ1-2, with a weak D call TRBD1 (6 bases). Germline lookup yields CDR1 SGHAT and CDR2 FQNNGV. The CDR3 consists of 14 residues. V was pared by 5 bases and J by 4 bases, with 14 bases between. The full variable domain, its missing parts supplied by reference TRBV11-2 and TRBJ1-2, is EAGVAQSPRYKIIEKRQSVAFWCNPISGHATLYWYQQILGQGPKLLIQFQNNGVVDDSQLPKDRFSAERLKGVDSTLKIQPAKLEDSAVYLCASSSTGWVYGYTFGSGTRLTVV.

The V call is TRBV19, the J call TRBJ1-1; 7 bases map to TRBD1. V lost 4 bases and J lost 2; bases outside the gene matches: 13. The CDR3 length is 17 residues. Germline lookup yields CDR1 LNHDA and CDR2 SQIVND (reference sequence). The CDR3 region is CASSNPPWAGGNTEAFF. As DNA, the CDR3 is TGTGCCAGTAGTAACCCGCCTTGGGCAGGGGGAAACACTGAAGCTTTCTTT.

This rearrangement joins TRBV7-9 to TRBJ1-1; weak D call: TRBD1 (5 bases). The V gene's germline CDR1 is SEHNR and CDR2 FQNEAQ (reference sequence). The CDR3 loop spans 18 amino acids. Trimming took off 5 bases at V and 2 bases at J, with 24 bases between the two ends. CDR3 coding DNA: TGTGCCAGCAGCCGACGGGGGGGTAGACAGATTCGTAACACTGAAGCTTTCTTT. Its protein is CASSRRGGRQIRNTEAFF.

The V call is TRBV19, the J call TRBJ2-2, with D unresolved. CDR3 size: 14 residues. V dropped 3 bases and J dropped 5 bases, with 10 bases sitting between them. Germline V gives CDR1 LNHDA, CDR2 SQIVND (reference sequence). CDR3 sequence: CASSISRDTGELFF. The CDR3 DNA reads TGTGCCAGTAGTATTTCCCGAGATACCGGGGAGCTGTTTTTT. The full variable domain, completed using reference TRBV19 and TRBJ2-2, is DGGITQSPKYLFRKEGQNVTLSCEQNLNHDAMYWYRQDPGQGLRLIYYSQIVNDFQKGDIAEGYSVSREKKESFPLTVTSAQKNPTAFYLCASSISRDTGELFFGEGSRLTVL.

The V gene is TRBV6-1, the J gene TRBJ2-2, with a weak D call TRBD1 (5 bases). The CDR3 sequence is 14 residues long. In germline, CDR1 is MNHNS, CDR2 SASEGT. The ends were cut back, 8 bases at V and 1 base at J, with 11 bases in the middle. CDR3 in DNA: TGTGCCAGCGTCTTCAGGGAGAACACCGGGGAGCTGTTTTTT. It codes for CASVFRENTGELFF.

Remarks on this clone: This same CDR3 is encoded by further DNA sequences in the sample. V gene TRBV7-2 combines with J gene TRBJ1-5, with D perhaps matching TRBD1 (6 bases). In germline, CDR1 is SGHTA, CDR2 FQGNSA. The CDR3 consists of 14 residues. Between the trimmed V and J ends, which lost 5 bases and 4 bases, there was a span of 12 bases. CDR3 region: CASSATGSNQPQHF. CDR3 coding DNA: TGTGCCAGCAGCGCAACAGGGAGTAATCAGCCCCAGCATTTT.

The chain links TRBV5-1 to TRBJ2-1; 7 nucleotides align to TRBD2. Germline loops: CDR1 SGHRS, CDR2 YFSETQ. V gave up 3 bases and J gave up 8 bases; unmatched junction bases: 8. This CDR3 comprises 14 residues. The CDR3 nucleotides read TGCGCCAGCAGCTCCGGGGGGAACAGCCATGAGCAGTTCTTC. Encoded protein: CASSSGGNSHEQFF. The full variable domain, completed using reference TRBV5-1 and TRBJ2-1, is KAGVTQTPRYLIKTRGQQVTLSCSPISGHRSVSWYQQTPGQGLQFLFEYFSETQRNKGNFPGRFSGRQFSNSRSEMNVSTLELGDSALYLCASSSGGNSHEQFFGPGTRLTVL.

The CDR3 region is CASSPPGSGYEQYF. CDR3 nucleotides: TGTGCCAGCAGCCCTCCGGGGAGCGGTTACGAGCAGTACTTC. V and J are TRBV27 and TRBJ2-7, with D maybe TRBD2 (5 bases). Germline V lookup: CDR1 MNHEY, CDR2 SMNVEV (reference sequence). There are 14 residues in the CDR3. V lost 6 bases, J lost 4 bases, and 16 bases lay in between.

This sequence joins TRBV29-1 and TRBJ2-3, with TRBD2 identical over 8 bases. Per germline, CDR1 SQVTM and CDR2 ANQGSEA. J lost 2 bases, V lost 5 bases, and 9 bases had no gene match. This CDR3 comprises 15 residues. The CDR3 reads CSVRKAAGVTDTQYF. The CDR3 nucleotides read TGCAGCGTTCGAAAGGCAGCGGGGGTCACAGATACGCAGTATTTT.

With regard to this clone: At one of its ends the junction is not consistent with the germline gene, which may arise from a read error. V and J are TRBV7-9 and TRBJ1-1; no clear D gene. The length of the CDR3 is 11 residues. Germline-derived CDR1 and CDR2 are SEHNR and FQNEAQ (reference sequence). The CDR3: CSSSMNTEAFF. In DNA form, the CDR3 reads TGTTCCAGCAGTATGAACACTGAAGCTTTCTTT.

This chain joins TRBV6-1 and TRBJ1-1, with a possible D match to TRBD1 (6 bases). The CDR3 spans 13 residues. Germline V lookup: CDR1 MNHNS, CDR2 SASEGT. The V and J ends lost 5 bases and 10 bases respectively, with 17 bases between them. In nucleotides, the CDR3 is TGTGCCAGCAGTCCGGGACACCAGGTAGGAGCTTTCTTT. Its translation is CASSPGHQVGAFF.

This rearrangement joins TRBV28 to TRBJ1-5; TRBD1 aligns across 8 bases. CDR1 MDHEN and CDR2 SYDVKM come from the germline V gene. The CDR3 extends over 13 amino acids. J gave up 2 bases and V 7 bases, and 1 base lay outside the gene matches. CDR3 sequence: CASMDRGNQPQHF. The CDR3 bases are TGTGCCAGCATGGACAGGGGCAATCAGCCCCAGCATTTT.

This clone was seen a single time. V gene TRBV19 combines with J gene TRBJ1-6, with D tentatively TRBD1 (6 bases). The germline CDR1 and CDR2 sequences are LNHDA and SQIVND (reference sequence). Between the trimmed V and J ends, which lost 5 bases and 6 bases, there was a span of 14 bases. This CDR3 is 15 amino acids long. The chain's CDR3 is CASSPGQSGNSPLHF. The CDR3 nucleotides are TGTGCCAGTAGTCCGGGACAATCGGGTAATTCACCCCTCCACTTT.

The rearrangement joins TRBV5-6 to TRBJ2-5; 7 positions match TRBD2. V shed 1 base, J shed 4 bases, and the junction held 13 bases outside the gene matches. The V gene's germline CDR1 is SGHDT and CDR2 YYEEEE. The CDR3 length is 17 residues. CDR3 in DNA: TGTGCCAGCAGCTTGATTTGGCGGGAGTTGCAGGGAGAGACCCAGTACTTC. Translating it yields CASSLIWRELQGETQYF.

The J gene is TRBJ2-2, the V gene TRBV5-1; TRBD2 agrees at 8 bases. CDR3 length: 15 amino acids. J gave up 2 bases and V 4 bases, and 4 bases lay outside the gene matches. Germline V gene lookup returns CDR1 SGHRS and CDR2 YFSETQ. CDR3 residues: CASSISGANTGELFF. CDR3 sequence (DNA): TGCGCCAGCAGCATTAGCGGGGCTAACACCGGGGAGCTGTTTTTT.

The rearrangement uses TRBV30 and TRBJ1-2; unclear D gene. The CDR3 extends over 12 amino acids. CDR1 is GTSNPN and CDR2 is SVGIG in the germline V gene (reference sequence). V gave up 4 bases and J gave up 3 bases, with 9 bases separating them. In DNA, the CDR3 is TGTGCCTGGAATCCGTTCCACTATGGCTACACCTTC. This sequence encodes CAWNPFHYGYTF.

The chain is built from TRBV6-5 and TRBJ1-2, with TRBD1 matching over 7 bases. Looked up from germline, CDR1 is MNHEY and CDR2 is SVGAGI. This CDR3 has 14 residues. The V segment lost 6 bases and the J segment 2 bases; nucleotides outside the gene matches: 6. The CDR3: CASSRGQENYGYTF. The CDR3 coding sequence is TGTGCCAGCAGCCGCGGACAGGAGAACTATGGCTACACCTTC.

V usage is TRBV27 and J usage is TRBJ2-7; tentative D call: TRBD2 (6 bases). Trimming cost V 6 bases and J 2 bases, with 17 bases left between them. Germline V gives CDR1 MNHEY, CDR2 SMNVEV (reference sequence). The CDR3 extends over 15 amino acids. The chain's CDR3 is CASRRIERAPYEQYF. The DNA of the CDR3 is TGTGCCAGCAGGAGAATCGAGCGGGCCCCCTACGAGCAGTACTTC.

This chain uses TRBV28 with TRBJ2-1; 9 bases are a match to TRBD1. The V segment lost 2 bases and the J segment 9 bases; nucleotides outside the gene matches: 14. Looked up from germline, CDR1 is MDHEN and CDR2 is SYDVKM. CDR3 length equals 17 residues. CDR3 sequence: CASSLIYKGQGLPEQFF. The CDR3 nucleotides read TGTGCCAGCAGTTTAATCTACAAGGGACAGGGCCTTCCTGAGCAGTTCTTC.

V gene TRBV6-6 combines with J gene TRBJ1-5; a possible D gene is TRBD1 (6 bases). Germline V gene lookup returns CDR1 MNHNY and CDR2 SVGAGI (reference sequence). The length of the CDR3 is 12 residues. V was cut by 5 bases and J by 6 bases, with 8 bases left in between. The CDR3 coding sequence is TGTGCCAGCAGTACAGGGCGTCAGCCCCAGCATTTT. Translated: CASSTGRQPQHF.

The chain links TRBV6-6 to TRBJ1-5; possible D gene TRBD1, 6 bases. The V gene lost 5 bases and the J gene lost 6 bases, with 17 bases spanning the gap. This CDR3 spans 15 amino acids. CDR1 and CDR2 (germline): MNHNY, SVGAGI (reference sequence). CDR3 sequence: CASSDRVGAGQPQHF. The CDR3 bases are TGTGCCAGCAGTGACCGTGTGGGGGCTGGTCAGCCCCAGCATTTT.

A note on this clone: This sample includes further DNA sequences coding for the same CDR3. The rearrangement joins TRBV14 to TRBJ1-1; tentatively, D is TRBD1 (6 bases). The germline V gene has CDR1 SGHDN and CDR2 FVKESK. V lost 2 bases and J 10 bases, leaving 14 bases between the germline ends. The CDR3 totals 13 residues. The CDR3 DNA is TGTGCCAGCAGCCAAATCGTTAGGGGGGGAGCTTTCTTT. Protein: CASSQIVRGGAFF.

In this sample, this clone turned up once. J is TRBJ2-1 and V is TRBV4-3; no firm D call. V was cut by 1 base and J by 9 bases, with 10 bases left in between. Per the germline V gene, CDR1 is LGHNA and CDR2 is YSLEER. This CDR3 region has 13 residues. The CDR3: CASSQAYFGEQFF. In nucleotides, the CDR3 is TGCGCCAGCAGCCAAGCATATTTCGGTGAGCAGTTCTTC.

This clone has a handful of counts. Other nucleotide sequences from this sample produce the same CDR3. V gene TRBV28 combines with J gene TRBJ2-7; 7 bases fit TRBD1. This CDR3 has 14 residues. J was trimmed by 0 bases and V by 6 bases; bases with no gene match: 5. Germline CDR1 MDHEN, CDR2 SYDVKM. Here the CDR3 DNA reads TGTGCCAGCAGCCTGACAGGGAGCTCCTACGAGCAGTACTTC. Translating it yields CASSLTGSSYEQYF.

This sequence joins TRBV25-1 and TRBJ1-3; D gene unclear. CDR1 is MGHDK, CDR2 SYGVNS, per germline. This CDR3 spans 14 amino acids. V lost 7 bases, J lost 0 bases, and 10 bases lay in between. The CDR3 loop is CASTRGFSGNTIYF. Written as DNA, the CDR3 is TGTGCCAGCACTCGAGGGTTCTCTGGAAACACCATATATTTT. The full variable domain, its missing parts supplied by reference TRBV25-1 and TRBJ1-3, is EADIYQTPRYLVIGTGKKITLECSQTMGHDKMYWYQQDPGMELHLIHYSYGVNSTEKGDLSSESTVSRIRTEHFPLTLESARPSHTSQYLCASTRGFSGNTIYFGEGSWLTVV.